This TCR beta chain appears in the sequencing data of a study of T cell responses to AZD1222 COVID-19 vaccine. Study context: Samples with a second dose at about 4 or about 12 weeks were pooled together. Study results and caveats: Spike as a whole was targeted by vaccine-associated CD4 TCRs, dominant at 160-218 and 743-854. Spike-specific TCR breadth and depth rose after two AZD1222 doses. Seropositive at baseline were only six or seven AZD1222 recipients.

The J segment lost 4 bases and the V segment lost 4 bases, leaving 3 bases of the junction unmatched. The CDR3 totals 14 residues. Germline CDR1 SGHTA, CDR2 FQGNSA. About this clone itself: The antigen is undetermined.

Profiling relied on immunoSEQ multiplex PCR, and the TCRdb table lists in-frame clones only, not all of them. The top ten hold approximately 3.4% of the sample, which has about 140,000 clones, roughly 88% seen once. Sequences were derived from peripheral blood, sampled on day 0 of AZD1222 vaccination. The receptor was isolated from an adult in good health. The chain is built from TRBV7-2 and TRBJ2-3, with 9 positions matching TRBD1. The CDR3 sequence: CASSWTGVPDTQYF. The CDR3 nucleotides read TGTGCCAGCAGCTGGACAGGGGTCCCAGATACGCAGTATTTT.